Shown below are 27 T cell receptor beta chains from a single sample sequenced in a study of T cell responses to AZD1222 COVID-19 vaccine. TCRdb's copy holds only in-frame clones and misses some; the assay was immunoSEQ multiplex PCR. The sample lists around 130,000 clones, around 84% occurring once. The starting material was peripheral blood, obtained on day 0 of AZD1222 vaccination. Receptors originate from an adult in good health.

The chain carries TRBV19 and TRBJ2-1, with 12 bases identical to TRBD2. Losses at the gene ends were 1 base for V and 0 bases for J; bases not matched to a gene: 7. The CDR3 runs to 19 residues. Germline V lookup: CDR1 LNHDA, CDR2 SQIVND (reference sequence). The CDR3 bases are TGTGCCAGTAGTATAGCGGCGGGACTAGCGGGCCCCTCCTACAATGAGCAGTTCTTC. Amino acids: CASSIAAGLAGPSYNEQFF.

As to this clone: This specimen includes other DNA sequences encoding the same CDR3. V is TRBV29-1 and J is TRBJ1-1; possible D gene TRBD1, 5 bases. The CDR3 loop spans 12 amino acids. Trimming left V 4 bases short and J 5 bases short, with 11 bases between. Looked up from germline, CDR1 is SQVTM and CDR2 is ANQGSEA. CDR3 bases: TGCAGCGTTGCTAGGGGCGGGACTGAAGCTTTCTTT. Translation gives CSVARGGTEAFF.

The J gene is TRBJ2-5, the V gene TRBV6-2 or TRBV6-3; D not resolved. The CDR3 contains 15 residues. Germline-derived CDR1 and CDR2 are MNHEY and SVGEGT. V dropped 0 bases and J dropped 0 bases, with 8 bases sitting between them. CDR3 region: CASSYSAGDQETQYF. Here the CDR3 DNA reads TGTGCCAGCAGTTACTCGGCAGGCGACCAAGAGACCCAGTACTTC.

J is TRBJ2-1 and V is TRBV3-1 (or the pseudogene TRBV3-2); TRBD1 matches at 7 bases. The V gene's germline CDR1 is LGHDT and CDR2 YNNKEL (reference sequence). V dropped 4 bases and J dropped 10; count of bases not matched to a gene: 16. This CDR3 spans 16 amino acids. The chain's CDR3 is CASSPRPPAQGREQFF. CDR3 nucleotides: TGTGCCAGCAGCCCCCGACCCCCAGCACAGGGGCGGGAGCAGTTCTTC.

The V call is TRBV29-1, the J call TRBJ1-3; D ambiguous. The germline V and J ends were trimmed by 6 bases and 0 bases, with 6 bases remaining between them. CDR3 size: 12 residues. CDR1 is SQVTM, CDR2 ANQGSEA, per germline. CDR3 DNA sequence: TGCAGCGTCATGTACTCTGGAAACACCATATATTTT. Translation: CSVMYSGNTIYF.

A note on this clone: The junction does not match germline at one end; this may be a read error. In DNA form, the CDR3 reads TGTGCCAGCAGTTTTAGCAGAGATACGCAGTATTTT. It encodes CASSFSRDTQYF. The chain has TRBV12-3 or TRBV12-4 and TRBJ2-3, with D uncertain. CDR3 size: 12 residues.

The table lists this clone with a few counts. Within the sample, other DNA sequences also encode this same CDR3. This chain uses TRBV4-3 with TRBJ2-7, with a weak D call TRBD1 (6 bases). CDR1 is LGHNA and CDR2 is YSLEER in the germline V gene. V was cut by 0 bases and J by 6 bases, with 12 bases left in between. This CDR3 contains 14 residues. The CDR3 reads CASSQDRQAREQYF. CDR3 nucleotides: TGCGCCAGCAGCCAAGATCGACAGGCTCGCGAGCAGTACTTC.

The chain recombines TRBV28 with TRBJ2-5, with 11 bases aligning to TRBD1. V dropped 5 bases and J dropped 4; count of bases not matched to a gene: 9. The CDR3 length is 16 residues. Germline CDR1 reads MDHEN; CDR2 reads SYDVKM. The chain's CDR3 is CASSDVGQGAGETQYF. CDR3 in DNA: TGTGCCAGCAGTGACGTAGGACAGGGGGCGGGAGAGACCCAGTACTTC.

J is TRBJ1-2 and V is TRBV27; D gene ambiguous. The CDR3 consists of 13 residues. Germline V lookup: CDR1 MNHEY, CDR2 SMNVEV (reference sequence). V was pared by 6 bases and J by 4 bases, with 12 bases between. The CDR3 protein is CASSPHGPYGYTF. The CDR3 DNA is TGTGCCAGCAGCCCCCACGGGCCCTATGGCTACACCTTC.

The CDR3 coding sequence is TGTGCCAGCATCAAATTTACGGAGGGAACAAACCCGAACACTGAAGCTTTCTTT. It specifies CASIKFTEGTNPNTEAFF. V and J are TRBV21-1 and TRBJ1-1. TRBV21-1 is a pseudogene. The CDR3 length is 18 residues.

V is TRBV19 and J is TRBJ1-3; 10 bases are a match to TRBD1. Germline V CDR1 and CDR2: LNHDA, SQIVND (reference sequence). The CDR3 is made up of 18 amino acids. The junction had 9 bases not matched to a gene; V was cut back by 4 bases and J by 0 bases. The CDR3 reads CASSTGTGDALSGNTIYF. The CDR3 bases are TGTGCCAGTAGTACCGGGACAGGGGATGCCCTCTCTGGAAACACCATATATTTT.

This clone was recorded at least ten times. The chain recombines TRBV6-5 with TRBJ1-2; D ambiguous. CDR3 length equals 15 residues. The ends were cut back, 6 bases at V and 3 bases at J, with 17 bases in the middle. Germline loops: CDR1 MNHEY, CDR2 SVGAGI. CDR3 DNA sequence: TGTGCCAGCAGCAATACTCGGGTGGGAGACTATGGCTACACCTTC. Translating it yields CASSNTRVGDYGYTF.

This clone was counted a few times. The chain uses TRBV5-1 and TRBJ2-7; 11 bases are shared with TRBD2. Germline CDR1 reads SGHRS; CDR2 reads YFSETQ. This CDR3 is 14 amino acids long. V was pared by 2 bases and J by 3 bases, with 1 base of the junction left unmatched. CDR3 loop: CASSLTSGSYEQYF. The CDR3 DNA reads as TGCGCCAGCAGCTTAACTAGCGGGAGCTACGAGCAGTACTTC.

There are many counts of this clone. CDR3 sequence (DNA): TGTGCCAGCAGTTTTTCAGGGAACTACGAGCAGTACTTC. It yields the protein CASSFSGNYEQYF. The chain uses TRBV28 and TRBJ2-7, with D tentatively TRBD1 (5 bases). Trimming shortened V by 3 bases and J by 3 bases, and 9 bases separated the two germline ends. Germline V gives CDR1 MDHEN, CDR2 SYDVKM. The CDR3 runs to 13 residues.

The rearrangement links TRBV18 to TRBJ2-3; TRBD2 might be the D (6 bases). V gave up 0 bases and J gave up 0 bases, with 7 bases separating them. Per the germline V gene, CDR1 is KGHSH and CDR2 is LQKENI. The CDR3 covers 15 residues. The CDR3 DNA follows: TGTGCCAGCTCACCACCGGGAGGTAGCACAGATACGCAGTATTTT. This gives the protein CASSPPGGSTDTQYF. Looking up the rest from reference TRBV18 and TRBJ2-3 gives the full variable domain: NAGVMQNPRHLVRRRGQEARLRCSPMKGHSHVYWYRQLPEEGLKFMVYLQKENIIDESGMPKERFSAEFPKEGPSILRIQQVVRGDSAAYFCASSPPGGSTDTQYFGPGTRLTVL.

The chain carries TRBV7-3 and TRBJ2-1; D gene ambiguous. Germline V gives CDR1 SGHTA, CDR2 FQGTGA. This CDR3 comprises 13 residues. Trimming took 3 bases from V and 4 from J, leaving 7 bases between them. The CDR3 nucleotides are TGTGCCAGCAGCTTGGACGGTTACAATGAGCAGTTCTTC. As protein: CASSLDGYNEQFF.

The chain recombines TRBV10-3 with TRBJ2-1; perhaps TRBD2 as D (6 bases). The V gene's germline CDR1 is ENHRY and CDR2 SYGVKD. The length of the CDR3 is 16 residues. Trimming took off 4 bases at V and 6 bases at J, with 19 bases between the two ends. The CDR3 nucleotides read TGTGCCATCAGTGGCTCCCGGGACTCCTCTTTCAATGAGCAGTTCTTC. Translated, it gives CAISGSRDSSFNEQFF.

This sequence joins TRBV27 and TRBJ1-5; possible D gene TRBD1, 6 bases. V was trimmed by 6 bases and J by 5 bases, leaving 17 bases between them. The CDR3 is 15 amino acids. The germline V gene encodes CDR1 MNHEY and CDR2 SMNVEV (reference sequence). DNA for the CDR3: TGTGCCAGCAGATTAGTTCCTGAGGGGGATCAGCCCCAGCATTTT. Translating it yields CASRLVPEGDQPQHF.

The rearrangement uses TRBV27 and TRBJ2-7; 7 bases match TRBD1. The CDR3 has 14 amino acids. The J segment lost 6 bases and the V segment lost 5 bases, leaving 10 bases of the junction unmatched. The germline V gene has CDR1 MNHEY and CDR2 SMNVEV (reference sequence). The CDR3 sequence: CASSLLTGFGEQYF. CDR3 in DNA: TGTGCCAGCAGTCTCCTGACAGGGTTCGGCGAGCAGTACTTC.

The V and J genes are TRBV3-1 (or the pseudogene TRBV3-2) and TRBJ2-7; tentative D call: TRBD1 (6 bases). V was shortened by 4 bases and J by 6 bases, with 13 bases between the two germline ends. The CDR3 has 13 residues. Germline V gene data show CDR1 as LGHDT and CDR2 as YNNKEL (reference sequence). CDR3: CASSPTGLGEQYF. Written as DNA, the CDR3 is TGTGCCAGCAGCCCAACAGGGCTTGGCGAGCAGTACTTC.

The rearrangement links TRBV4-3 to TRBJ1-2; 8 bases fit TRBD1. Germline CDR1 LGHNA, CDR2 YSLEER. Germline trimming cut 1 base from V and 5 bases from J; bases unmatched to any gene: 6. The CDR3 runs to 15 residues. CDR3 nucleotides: TGCGCCAGCAGCCAAGTTACAGGGGGTAGTTATGGCTACACCTTC. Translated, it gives CASSQVTGGSYGYTF.

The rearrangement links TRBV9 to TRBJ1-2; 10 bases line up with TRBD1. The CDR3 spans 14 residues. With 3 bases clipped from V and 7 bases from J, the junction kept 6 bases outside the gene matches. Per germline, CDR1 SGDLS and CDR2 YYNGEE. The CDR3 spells CASSARQGAGGYTF. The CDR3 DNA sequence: TGTGCCAGCAGCGCCCGACAGGGGGCCGGTGGCTACACCTTC.

This CDR3 is CASSQANPGGAYLETQYF. The DNA of the CDR3 is TGCGCCAGCAGCCAAGCTAATCCAGGGGGCGCTTATTTGGAGACCCAGTACTTC. The J gene is TRBJ2-5, the V gene TRBV4-1; 8 nucleotides agree with TRBD1. This CDR3 comprises 18 residues. The V gene end was trimmed by 1 base and the J gene end by 5 bases; junction bases not matched to a gene: 15. CDR1 MGHRA and CDR2 YSYEKL come from the germline V gene.

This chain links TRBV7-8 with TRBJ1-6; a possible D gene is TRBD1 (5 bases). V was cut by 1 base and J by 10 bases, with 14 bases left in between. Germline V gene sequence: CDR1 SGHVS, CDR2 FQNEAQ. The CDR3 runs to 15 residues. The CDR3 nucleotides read TGTGCCAGCAGCTTAGAGGGCAGGGCGGGATCACCCCTCCACTTT. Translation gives CASSLEGRAGSPLHF.

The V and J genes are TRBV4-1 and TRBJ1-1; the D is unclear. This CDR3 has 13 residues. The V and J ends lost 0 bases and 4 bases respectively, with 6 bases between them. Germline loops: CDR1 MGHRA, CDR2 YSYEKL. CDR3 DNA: TGCGCCAGCAGCCAAGACAGGACCACTGAAGCTTTCTTT. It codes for CASSQDRTTEAFF.

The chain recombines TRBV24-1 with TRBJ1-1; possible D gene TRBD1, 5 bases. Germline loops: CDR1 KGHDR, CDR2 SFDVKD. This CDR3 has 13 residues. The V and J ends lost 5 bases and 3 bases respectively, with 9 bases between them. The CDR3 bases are TGTGCCACCAGTGTTGGGGGTTACACTGAAGCTTTCTTT. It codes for CATSVGGYTEAFF.

CDR3 sequence (DNA): TGTGCCAGCAGCGACTGGGAGGGCGAGCAGTACTTC. It translates to CASSDWEGEQYF. The chain employs TRBV9 and TRBJ2-7, with 7 bases aligning to TRBD2. This CDR3 is built from 12 residues. Germline lookup yields CDR1 SGDLS and CDR2 YYNGEE. The trim removed 3 bases at V and 6 bases at J, leaving 3 bases unmatched.